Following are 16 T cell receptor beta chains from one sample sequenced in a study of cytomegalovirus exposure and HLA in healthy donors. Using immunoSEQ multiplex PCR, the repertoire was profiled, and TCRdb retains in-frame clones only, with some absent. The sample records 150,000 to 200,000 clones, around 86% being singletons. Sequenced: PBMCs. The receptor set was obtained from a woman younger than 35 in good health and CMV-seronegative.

The CDR3 DNA reads TGTGCCTGGTCACTAGCGGGGGGAACAGATACGCAGTATTTT. Translated, it gives CAWSLAGGTDTQYF. The chain employs TRBV30 and TRBJ2-3; the match to TRBD2 covers 12 bases. Germline trimming cut 5 bases from V and 3 bases from J; bases unmatched to any gene: 3. Looked up from germline, CDR1 is GTSNPN and CDR2 is SVGIG (reference sequence). The CDR3 length is 14 residues.

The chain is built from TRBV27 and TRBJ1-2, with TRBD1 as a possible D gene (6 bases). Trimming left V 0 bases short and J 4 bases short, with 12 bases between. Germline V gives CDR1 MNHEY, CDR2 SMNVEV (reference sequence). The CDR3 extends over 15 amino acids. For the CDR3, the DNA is TGTGCCAGCAGTTTATCTTACAGGGATGGCTATGGCTACACCTTC. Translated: CASSLSYRDGYGYTF.

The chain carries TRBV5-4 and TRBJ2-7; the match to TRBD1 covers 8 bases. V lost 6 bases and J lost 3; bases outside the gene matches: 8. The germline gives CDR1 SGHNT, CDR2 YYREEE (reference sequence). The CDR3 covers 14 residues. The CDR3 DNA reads TGTGCCAGCAAAACGGCAGGGGGCGTCTACGAGCAGTACTTC. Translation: CASKTAGGVYEQYF.

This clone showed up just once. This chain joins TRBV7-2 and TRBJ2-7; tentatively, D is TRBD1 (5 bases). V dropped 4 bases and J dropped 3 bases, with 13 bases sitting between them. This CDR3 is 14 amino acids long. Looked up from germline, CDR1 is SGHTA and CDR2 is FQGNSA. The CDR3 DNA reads TGTGCCAGCAGCTCCGTAGACAGTCTCTACGAGCAGTACTTC. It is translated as CASSSVDSLYEQYF.

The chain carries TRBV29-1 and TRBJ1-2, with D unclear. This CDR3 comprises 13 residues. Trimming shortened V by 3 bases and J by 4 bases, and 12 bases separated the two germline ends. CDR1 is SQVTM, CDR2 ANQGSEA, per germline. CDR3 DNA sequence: TGCAGCGTTGATCTAGGCAGTTTCTATGGCTACACCTTC. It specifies CSVDLGSFYGYTF.

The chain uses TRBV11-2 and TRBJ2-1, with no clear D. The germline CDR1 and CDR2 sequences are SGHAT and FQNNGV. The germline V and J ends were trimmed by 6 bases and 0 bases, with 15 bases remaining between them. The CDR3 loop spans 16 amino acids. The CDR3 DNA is TGTGCCAGCAGGCAGGTGGCTTTCAGCTCCTACAATGAGCAGTTCTTC. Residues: CASRQVAFSSYNEQFF.

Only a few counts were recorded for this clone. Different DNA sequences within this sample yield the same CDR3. Here the CDR3 DNA reads TGTGCCAGCAGTATAGGGGGCGAAGCTTTCTTT. Protein sequence: CASSIGGEAFF. The chain employs TRBV27 and TRBJ1-1; the match to TRBD1 covers 7 bases. Germline V gene sequence: CDR1 MNHEY, CDR2 SMNVEV (reference sequence). The CDR3 extends over 11 amino acids. V shed 5 bases, J shed 8 bases, and the junction held 2 bases outside the gene matches.

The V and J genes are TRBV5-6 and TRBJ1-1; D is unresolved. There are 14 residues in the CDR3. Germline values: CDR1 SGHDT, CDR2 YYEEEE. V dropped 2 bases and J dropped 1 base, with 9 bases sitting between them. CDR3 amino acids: CASSFLAGNTEAFF. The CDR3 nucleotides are TGTGCCAGCAGCTTCCTAGCGGGGAACACTGAAGCTTTCTTT.

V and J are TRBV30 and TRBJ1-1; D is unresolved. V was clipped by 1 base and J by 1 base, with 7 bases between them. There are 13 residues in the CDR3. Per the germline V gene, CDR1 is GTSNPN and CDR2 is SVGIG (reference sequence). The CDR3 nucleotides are TGTGCCTGGAGTGCCGCGGGGAACACTGAAGCTTTCTTT. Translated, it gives CAWSAAGNTEAFF.

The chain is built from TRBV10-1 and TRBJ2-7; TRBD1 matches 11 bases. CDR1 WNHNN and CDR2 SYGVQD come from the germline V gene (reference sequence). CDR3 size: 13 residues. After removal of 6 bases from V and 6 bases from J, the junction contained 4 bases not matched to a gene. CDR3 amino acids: CASSGQGAREQYF. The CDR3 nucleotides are TGCGCCAGCAGCGGACAGGGGGCGCGCGAGCAGTACTTC.

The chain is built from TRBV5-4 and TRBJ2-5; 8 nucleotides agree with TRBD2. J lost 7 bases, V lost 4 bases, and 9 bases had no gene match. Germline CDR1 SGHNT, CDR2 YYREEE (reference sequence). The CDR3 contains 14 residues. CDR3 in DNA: TGTGCCAGCAGCCCAACTAGCGGCCAGGGGACCCAGTACTTC. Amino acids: CASSPTSGQGTQYF.

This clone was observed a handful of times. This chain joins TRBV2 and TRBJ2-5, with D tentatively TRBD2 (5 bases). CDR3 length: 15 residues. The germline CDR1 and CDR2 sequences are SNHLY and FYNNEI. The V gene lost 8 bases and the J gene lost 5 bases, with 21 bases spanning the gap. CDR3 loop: CASGSGRGIGETQYF. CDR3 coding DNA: TGTGCCAGCGGGTCGGGGAGAGGGATTGGGGAGACCCAGTACTTC. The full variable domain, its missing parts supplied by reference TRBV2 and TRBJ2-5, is EPEVTQTPSHQVTQMGQEVILRCVPISNHLYFYWYRQILGQKVEFLVSFYNNEISEKSEIFDDQFSVERPDGSNFTLKIRSTKLEDSAMYFCASGSGRGIGETQYFGPGTRLLVL.

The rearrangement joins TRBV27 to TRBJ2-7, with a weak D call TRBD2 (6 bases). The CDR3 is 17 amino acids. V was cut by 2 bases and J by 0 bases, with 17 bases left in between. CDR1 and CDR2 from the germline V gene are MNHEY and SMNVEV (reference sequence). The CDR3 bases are TGTGCCAGCAGTTTAAGAGGTACTCGGGGGTCCTCCTACGAGCAGTACTTC. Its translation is CASSLRGTRGSSYEQYF.

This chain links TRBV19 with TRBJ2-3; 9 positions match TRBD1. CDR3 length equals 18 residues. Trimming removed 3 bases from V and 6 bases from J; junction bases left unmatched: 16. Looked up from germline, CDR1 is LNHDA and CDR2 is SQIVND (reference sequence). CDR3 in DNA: TGTGCCAGTAGTATTTTGGTATGGGAGGGACAGGGCTACGATACGCAGTATTTT. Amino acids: CASSILVWEGQGYDTQYF.

The CDR3 DNA reads as TGTGCCAGCAGCATTCGGACTAGCGGGAGAGGTTTAGAGACCCAGTACTTC. Its protein product is CASSIRTSGRGLETQYF. This chain joins TRBV7-2 and TRBJ2-5; 13 bases match TRBD2. The J segment lost 4 bases and the V segment lost 5 bases, leaving 10 bases of the junction unmatched. Germline V lookup: CDR1 SGHTA, CDR2 FQGNSA. The CDR3 loop spans 17 amino acids.

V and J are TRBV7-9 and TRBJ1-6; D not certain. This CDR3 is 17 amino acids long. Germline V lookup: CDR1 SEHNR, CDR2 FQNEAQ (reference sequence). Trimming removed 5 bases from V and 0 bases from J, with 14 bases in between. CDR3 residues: CASSAAHLSSYNSPLHF. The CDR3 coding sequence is TGTGCCAGCAGCGCGGCCCATTTAAGCTCCTATAATTCACCCCTCCACTTT.